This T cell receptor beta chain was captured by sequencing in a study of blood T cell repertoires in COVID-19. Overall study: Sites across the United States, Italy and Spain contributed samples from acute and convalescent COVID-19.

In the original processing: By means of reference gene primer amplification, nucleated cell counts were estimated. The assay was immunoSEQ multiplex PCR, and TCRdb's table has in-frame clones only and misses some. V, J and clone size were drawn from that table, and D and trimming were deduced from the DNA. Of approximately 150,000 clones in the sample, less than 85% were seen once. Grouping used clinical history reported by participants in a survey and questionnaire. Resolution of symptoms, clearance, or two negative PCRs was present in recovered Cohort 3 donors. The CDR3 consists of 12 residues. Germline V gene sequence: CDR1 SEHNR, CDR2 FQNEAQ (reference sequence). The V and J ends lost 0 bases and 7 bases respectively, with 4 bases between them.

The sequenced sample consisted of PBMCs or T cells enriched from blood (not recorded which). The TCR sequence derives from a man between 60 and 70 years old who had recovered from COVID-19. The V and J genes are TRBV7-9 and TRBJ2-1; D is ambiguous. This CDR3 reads CASSLALNEQFF. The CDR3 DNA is TGTGCCAGCAGCTTAGCTCTTAATGAGCAGTTCTTC.